The clone carrying this T cell receptor (beta chain) was found a few times. This specimen belongs to a study of T-cell reconstitution after alpha-beta-depleted transplantation in children. Unique molecular identifiers were used in preparing the TCRbeta library. TCRdb used MiXCR to reprocess the PCR reads, holding one entry per CDR3 protein. Of around 410,000 distinct CDR3 sequences listed, about a tenth were seen once; the top ten hold approximately 5%. J gave up 3 bases and V 7 bases, and 15 bases lay outside the gene matches. CDR1 is SQVTM, CDR2 ANQGSEA, per germline. The CDR3 extends over 19 amino acids.

The sequences come from PBMCs from the stem cell graft donor, collected from the stem cell graft. The chain is built from TRBV29-1 and TRBJ2-2; 15 bases agree with TRBD2. The sequence derives from a human donor who donated a stem cell graft to a child with acute myeloid leukemia. The CDR3 region is CSAAPTAGLAGGDTGELFF. DNA of the CDR3: TGCAGCGCCGCCCCAACCGCGGGACTAGCGGGAGGTGACACCGGGGAGCTGTTTTTT.